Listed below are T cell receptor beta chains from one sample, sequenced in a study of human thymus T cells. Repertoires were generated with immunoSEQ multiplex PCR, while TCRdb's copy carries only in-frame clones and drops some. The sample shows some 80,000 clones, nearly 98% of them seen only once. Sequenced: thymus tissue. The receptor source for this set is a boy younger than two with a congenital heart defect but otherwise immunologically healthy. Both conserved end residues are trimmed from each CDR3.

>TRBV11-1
ASSPRDRGFSYNEQF
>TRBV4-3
ASSQAANRPLQENTEAF
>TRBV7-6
ASSPALAGFTDTQY
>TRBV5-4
ASSPLPDSGRNTEAF
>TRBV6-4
ASSRDRGYEQY
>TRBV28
ASGQVPAKNIQY
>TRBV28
ASSSLAGGRETQY
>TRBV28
ASSFLDINGYT
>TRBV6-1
ASSELSGRAVEQF
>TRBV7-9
ASSSDGLVGKLF
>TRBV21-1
ASSNVLPSTDTQY
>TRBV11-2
ASSLSWESPYEQY
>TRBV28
ASSPPYGRLAKNIQY
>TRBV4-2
ASRGQGWEQY
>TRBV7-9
ASSLTESMGYT
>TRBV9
ASSVAPYGSGEQY
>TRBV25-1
ASRPGRDRAGTDTQY
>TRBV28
ASSFEKTYL
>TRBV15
ATSRDLVGPYEQY
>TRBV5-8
ASSYRDLAGGANEQF
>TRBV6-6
ASTPGGSTDTQY
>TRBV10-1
ASSESRGATGSGELF
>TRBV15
ATSRRDRDFAGNTIY
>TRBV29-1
SVAMDREGLGLYNEQF
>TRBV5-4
ASSLTVARTTEAF
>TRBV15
ATSRVRGSTDTQY
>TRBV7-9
ASSTQGAHPIANEKLF
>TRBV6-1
ASLGPPNEQF
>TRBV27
ASSLGVYQPQH
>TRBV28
ASSSVLPYEQY
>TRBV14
ASSPSSYEQY
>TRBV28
ASRGRGNTEAF
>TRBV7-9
ASSLAGGRANEQF
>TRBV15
ATSRVRDRGPPSKNEKLF
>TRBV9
ASSPRASFTEAF
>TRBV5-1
ASSLGYTRKNIQY
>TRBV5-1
ASSLGGTYYEQY
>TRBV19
ASSIYYPTGSGTGELF
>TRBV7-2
ASSSLDCGNEQF
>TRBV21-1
ASSSAYDRKIHQPQH
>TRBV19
ASQPPGGPQPQH
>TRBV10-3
AISEFPGEGETQY
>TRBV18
ASSRVRGGRDYGYT